This is a list of T cell receptor beta chains from one sample in a study of blood T cells in healthy people across ages. TCRdb itself ran the 5' RACE reads through MiXCR, one entry per CDR3 protein. The sample records approximately 800,000 distinct CDR3 sequences, under 40% being singletons. The sequenced sample was blood. These receptors originate from a man younger than 30 in good health. Both conserved end residues are part of each CDR3. A D gene is named only where the DNA matches it firmly. Some rows have no size entry. The others give once, few or many, or a class for an expanded clone.

j_call d_call v_call clone_size cdr3_aa cdr3_nt
TRBJ2-2 TRBD2 TRBV7-3 NA CASSLTAAGVNTGELFF TGTGCCAGCAGCTTAACCGCAGCGGGGGTCAACACCGGGGAGCTGTTTTTT
TRBJ2-5 TRBD2 TRBV12-3/TRBV12-4 NA CASRVTSGGETQYF TGTGCCAGCAGGGTGACTAGCGGGGGGGAGACCCAGTACTTC
TRBJ2-5 TRBD1 TRBV7-2 NA CVSSLAGGAGQETQYF TGTGTCAGCAGCTTAGCAGGGGGCGCGGGGCAAGAGACCCAGTACTTC
TRBJ2-5 TRBD2 TRBV20-1 few CSGMRGTSGQETQYF TGCAGCGGGATGCGTGGGACTAGCGGGCAAGAGACCCAGTACTTC
TRBJ2-3 NA TRBV4-3 NA CASSHALRGAADTQYF TGCGCCAGCAGCCATGCCTTGCGGGGCGCTGCAGATACGCAGTATTTT
TRBJ2-5 NA TRBV27 many CASSLQGYQETQYF TGTGCCAGCAGTCTTCAGGGGTACCAAGAGACCCAGTACTTC
TRBJ1-2 NA TRBV4-3 NA CASSQATGDNYGYTF TGCGCCAGCAGCCAAGCTACGGGCGACAACTATGGCTACACCTTC
TRBJ2-1 NA TRBV3-1 NA CASSQEWWLQFF TGTGCCAGCAGCCAAGAATGGTGGCTGCAGTTCTTC
TRBJ2-5 NA TRBV5-1 NA CASSSGLNEQYF TGCGCCAGCAGCTCCGGACTCAATGAGCAGTACTTC
TRBJ1-3 NA TRBV20-1 few CSATTGNSGNTIYF TGCAGTGCTACTACAGGCAACTCTGGAAACACCATATATTTT
TRBJ1-2 TRBD1 TRBV4-3 NA CASSQEVAGGFDGYTF TGCGCCAGCAGCCAAGAAGTGGCAGGGGGATTTGATGGCTACACCTTC
TRBJ2-3 NA TRBV15 NA CATSPRSGGTTDTQYF TGTGCCACCAGCCCGAGGTCCGGAGGGACCACAGATACGCAGTATTTT
TRBJ1-1 NA TRBV12-3/TRBV12-4 NA CASISGKNAEAFF TGTGCCAGCATATCAGGGAAGAACGCTGAAGCTTTCTTT
TRBJ2-7 NA TRBV5-6 few CASSWDDSHEQYF TGTGCCAGCAGCTGGGACGACTCCCACGAGCAGTACTTC
TRBJ2-7 TRBD1 TRBV4-3 few CASSQAGGEWYEQYF TGCGCCAGCAGCCAAGCAGGGGGCGAGTGGTACGAGCAGTACTTC
TRBJ2-2 NA TRBV27 NA CASTFEPNTGELFF TGTGCCAGCACCTTTGAGCCGAACACCGGGGAGCTGTTTTTT
TRBJ1-2 NA TRBV20-1 many CSARDYRTANYGYTF TGCAGTGCTAGAGATTACAGGACAGCTAACTATGGCTACACCTTC
TRBJ1-5 NA TRBV20-1 NA CSARHRETVNQPQHF TGCAGTGCTAGACATCGAGAGACAGTTAATCAGCCCCAGCATTTT